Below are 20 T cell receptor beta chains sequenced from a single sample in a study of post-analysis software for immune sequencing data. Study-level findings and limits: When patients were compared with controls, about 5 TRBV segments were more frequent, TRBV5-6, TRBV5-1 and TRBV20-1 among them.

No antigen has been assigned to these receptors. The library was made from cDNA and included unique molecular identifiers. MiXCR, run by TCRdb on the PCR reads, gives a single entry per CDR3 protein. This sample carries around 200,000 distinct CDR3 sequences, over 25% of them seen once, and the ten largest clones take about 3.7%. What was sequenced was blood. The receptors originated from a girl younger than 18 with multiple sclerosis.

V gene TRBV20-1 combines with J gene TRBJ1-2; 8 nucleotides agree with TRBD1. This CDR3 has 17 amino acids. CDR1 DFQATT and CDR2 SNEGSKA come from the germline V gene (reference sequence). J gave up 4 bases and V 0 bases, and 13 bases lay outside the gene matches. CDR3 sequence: CSARDGTGRSSVYGYTF. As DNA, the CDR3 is TGCAGTGCTAGAGACGGGACAGGTCGCTCGAGCGTCTATGGCTACACCTTC.

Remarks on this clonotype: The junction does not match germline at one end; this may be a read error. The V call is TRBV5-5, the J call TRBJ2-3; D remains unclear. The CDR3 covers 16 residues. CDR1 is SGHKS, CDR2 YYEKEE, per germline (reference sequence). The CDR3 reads CACSLEGRHSTDTQYF. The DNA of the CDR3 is TGTGCCTGCAGCTTGGAAGGACGGCACAGCACAGATACGCAGTATTTT. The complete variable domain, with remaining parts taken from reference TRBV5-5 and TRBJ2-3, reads DAGVTQSPTHLIKTRGQQVTLRCSPISGHKSVSWYQQVLGQGPQFIFQYYEKEERGRGNFPDRFSARQFPNYSSELNVNALLLGDSALYLCACSLEGRHSTDTQYFGPGTRLTVL.

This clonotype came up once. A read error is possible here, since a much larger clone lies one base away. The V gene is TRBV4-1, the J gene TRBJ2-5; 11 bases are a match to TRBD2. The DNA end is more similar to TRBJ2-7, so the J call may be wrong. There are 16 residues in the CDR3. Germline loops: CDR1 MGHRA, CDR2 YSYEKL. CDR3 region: CASSQDPVSGGAEQYF. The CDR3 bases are TGCGCCAGCAGCCAAGATCCCGTTAGCGGGGGGGCCGAGCAGTACTTC.

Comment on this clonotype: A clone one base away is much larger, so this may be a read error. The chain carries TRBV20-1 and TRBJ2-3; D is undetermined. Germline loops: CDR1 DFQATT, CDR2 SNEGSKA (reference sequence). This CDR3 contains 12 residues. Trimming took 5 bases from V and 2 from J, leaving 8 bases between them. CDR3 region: CSARINTDTQYF. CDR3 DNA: TGCAGTGCTCGTATCAACACAGATACGCAGTATTTT.

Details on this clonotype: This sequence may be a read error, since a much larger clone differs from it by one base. CDR3 loop: CASRRTGESYKQYF. CDR3 sequence (DNA): TGTGCCAGCAGGCGGACAGGGGAGTCTTACAAGCAGTACTTC. J is TRBJ2-7 and V is TRBV6-5, with 9 bases lining up with TRBD1. The junction had 11 bases not matched to a gene; V was cut back by 6 bases and J by 8 bases. The CDR3 runs 14 residues. Germline CDR1 is MNHEY and CDR2 is SVGAGI.

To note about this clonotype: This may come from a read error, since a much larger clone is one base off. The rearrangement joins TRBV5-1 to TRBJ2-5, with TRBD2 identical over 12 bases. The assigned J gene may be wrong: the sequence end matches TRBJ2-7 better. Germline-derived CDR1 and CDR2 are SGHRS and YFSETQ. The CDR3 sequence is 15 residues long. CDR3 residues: CASSLLAGGVHEQYF. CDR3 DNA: TGCGCCAGCAGCCTTCTAGCGGGAGGGGTCCACGAGCAGTACTTC.

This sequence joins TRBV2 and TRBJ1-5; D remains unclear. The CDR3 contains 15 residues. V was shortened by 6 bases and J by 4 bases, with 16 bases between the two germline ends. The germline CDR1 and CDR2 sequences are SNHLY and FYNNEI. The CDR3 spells CASSPGKTVNQPQHF. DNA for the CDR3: TGTGCCAGCAGCCCGGGAAAGACCGTTAATCAGCCCCAGCATTTT.

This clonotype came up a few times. The CDR3 DNA follows: TGTGCCATCAGTGGGACCCCGGGCAGTCGAACAGATACGCAGTATTTT. Residues: CAISGTPGSRTDTQYF. V gene TRBV10-3 combines with J gene TRBJ2-3; D call uncertain. CDR1 is ENHRY, CDR2 SYGVKD, per germline. The CDR3 contains 16 residues. V was cut by 4 bases and J by 3 bases, with 17 bases left in between.

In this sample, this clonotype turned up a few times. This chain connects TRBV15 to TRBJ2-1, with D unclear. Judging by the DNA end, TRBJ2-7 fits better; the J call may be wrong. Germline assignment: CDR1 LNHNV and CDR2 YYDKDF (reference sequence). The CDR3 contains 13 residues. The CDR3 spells CATSSFSYNEQYF. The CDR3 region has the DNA TGTGCCACCAGCAGTTTCAGCTACAATGAGCAGTACTTC.

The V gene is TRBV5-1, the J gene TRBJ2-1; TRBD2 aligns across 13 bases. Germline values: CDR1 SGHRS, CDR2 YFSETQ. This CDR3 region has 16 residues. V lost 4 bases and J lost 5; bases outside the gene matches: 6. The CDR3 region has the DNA TGCGCCAGCAGCGCGAGACTAGCGGGGGGCGACAATGAGCAGTTCTTC. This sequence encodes CASSARLAGGDNEQFF. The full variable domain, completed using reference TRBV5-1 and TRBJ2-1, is KAGVTQTPRYLIKTRGQQVTLSCSPISGHRSVSWYQQTPGQGLQFLFEYFSETQRNKGNFPGRFSGRQFSNSRSEMNVSTLELGDSALYLCASSARLAGGDNEQFFGPGTRLTVL.

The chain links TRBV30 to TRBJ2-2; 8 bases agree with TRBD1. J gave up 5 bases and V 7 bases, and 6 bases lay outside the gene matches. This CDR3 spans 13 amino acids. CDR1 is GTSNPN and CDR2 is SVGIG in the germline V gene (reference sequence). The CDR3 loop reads CASGQAITGELFF. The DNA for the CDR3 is TGTGCCTCGGGACAGGCTATAACCGGGGAGCTGTTTTTT.

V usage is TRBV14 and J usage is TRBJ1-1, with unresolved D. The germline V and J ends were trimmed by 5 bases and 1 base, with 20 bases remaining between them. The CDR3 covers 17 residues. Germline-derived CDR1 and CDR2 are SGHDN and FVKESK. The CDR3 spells CASSSIPKVAGNTEAFF. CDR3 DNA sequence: TGTGCCAGCAGCTCCATTCCGAAGGTCGCGGGGAACACTGAAGCTTTCTTT.

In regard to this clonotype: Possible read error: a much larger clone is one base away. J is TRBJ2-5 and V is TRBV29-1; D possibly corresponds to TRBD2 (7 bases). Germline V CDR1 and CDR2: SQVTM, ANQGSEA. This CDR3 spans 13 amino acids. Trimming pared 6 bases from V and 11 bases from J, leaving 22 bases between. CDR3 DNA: TGCAGCGTGGGGGGCAGCGGGGTACTGGAGCAGTACTTC. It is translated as CSVGGSGVLEQYF.

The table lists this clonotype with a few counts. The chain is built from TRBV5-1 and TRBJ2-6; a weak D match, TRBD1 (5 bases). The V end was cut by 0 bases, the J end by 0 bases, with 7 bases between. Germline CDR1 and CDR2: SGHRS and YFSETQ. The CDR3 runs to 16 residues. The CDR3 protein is CASSLATGSGANVLTF. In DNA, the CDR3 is TGCGCCAGCAGCTTGGCCACAGGCTCTGGGGCCAACGTCCTGACTTTC.

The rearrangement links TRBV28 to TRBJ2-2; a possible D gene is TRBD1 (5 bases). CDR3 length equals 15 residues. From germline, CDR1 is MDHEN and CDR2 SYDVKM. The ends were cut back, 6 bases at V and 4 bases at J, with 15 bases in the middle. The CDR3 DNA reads TGTGCCAGCAGCCCTAGGGGCACCGCCACCGGGGAGCTGTTTTTT. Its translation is CASSPRGTATGELFF.

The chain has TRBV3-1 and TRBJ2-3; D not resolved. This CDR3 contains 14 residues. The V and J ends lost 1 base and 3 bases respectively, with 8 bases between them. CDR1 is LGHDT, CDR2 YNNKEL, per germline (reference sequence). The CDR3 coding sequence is TGTGCCAGCAGCCAAGTCTACTTTACAGATACGCAGTATTTT. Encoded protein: CASSQVYFTDTQYF.

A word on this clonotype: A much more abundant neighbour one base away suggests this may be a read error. CDR3 nucleotide sequence: TGTGCCGGCAGTCGCAAACCTTCTCTAGCCAAAAACATTCAGTACTTC. Residues: CAGSRKPSLAKNIQYF. V gene TRBV28 combines with J gene TRBJ2-4; D remains unclear. Looked up from germline, CDR1 is MDHEN and CDR2 is SYDVKM. CDR3 size: 16 residues.

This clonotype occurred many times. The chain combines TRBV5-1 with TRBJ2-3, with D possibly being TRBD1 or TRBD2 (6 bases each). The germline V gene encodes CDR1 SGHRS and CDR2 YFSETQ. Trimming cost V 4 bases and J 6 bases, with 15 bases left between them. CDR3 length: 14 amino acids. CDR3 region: CASSPRDIRDTQYF. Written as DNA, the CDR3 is TGCGCCAGCAGCCCGCGGGACATCCGCGATACGCAGTATTTT.

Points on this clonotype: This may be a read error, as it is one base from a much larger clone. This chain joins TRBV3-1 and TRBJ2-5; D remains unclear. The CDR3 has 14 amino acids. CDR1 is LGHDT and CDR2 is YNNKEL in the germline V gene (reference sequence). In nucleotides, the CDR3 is TGTGCCAGCAGCCAAAGCAAGGCGCAAGAGGCCCAGTACTTC. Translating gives CASSQSKAQEAQYF.

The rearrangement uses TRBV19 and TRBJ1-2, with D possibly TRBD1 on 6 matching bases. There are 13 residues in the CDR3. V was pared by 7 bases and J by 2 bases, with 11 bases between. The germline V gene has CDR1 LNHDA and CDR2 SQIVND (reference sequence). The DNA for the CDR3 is TGTGCCAGTACGAAGGGGGGAAACTATGGCTACACCTTC. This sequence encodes CASTKGGNYGYTF.